This TCR beta chain emerged from a study of T cell changes during pregnancy in multiple sclerosis. Produced via immunoSEQ multiplex PCR; TCRdb's table is partial and in-frame only. This sample has 30,000 to 40,000 clones, with around nine tenths found just once. CDR1 DFQATT and CDR2 SNEGSKA come from the germline V gene (reference sequence). With V trimmed by 5 bases and J by 6 bases, 0 bases remained unmatched. The CDR3 covers 10 residues. Sequenced here: peripheral blood, sampled in the third trimester of pregnancy. The receptor comes from a female donor in good health, enrolled as a control in a pregnancy study. The rearrangement uses TRBV20-1 and TRBJ2-7; 8 bases map to TRBD1. This CDR3 reads CSAQGAEQYF. Written as DNA, the CDR3 is TGCAGTGCTCAGGGGGCCGAGCAGTACTTC.